Only a few counts were recorded for the clone carrying this T cell receptor beta chain. The antigen is undetermined. The data derive from a study of CD8+ T cells in alopecia areata. Study-wide findings and caveats: Tofacitinib yielded significantly lower scalp clonality and fewer expanded CD8+ clones among the top 100. There were many expanded lesional clones persisting in scalp and blood during tofacitinib.

Treatment meaning: oral pan-JAK inhibitor, 5-10 mg twice daily. Both peripheral blood and punch biopsies of lesional scalp skin were obtained from patients who had alopecia areata. cDNA prepared by RNA extraction and subsequent reverse transcription served as the template for sequencing. Measured with immunoSEQ multiplex PCR; TCRdb has only the in-frame clones, and not every one. The data show about 150,000 clones, roughly 50% seen once. Germline CDR1 reads SEHNR; CDR2 reads FQNEAQ (reference sequence). V lost 5 bases and J lost 6, with 10 bases in between. This CDR3 contains 13 residues. This sequence joins TRBV7-9 and TRBJ2-2; D is possibly TRBD1 (5 bases). The sample in question was CD8+ T cells sorted from blood, obtained at week 4, from a patient treated with tofacitinib. The sequence was obtained from a human donor with alopecia areata. The CDR3 spells CASSPLGPGELFF. CDR3 bases: TGTGCCAGCAGCCCCTTGGGGCCCGGGGAGCTGTTTTTT.